This T cell receptor beta chain appears in the sequencing data of a study of T cells after yellow fever vaccination. TCRdb reprocessed the 5' RACE reads via MiXCR and lists one record per CDR3 protein. The sample yields 300,000 or so distinct CDR3 sequences, around 13% seen once. The CDR3 spans 15 residues. Germline loops: CDR1 MGHRA, CDR2 YSYEKL. V lost 5 bases and J lost 7, with 17 bases in between. The rearrangement links TRBV4-1 to TRBJ2-2, with TRBD2 as a possible D gene (5 bases). Material: CD4+ T cells sorted from PBMCs, obtained 45 days after the yellow fever booster vaccination. The clonotype was recovered from a man younger than 45 who received the YFV17D yellow fever vaccine. CDR3 in amino acids: CASSKTDLSGGELFF. DNA for the CDR3: TGCGCCAGCAGCAAGACGGACTTATCCGGCGGGGAGCTGTTTTTT.